Presented here are 7 T cell receptor beta chains from one specimen sequenced in a study of regulatory T cells in long-lasting Graves disease. Time point indicated: newly diagnosed GD, antithyroid drugs for less than 3 months. Following extraction of RNA from PBMCs, that RNA was used to make the TCR library. Arm-PCR of CDR3 regions with iRepertoire HTBI primers generated TCR beta libraries. MiXCR, applied by TCRdb to the multiplex PCR reads, yields one record per CDR3 protein. The sample has approximately 480,000 distinct CDR3 sequences; about 17% are singletons. These data were likewise used in another study, on T cells in Graves' hyperthyroidism and ophthalmopathy.

The sample here was peripheral blood mononuclear cells (PBMCs), taken at new diagnosis, from a patient treated with antithyroid drugs. These receptors all come from a man in his forties or fifties with Graves disease.

At least ten counts were recorded for this clonotype. This sequence joins TRBV20-1 and TRBJ2-7; possible D gene TRBD2, 6 bases. The V end lost 0 bases, the J end lost 4 bases, and 16 bases lay between the germline ends. The CDR3 contains 15 residues. Germline V gene lookup returns CDR1 DFQATT and CDR2 SNEGSKA (reference sequence). The CDR3: CSARDWAGFQYEQYF. The CDR3 nucleotides are TGCAGTGCTAGAGATTGGGCGGGATTTCAATACGAGCAGTACTTC.

The chain couples TRBV29-1 to TRBJ2-3, with D maybe TRBD1 (5 bases). This CDR3 has 13 amino acids. The ends were cut back, 5 bases at V and 2 bases at J, with 11 bases in the middle. Per germline, CDR1 SQVTM and CDR2 ANQGSEA. The CDR3 sequence is CSVIRDSTDTQYF. The CDR3 DNA is TGCAGCGTTATCAGGGATTCCACAGATACGCAGTATTTT.

This clonotype showed up many times. CDR3 region: CASRSPSADTQYF. In nucleotides, the CDR3 is TGTGCCAGCAGAAGTCCTTCAGCAGATACGCAGTATTTT. This chain connects TRBV11-3 to TRBJ2-3; D unclear. The CDR3 spans 13 residues. Per the germline V gene, CDR1 is SGHNT and CDR2 is YENEEA. Trimming shortened V by 6 bases and J by 4 bases, and 11 bases separated the two germline ends.

This clonotype has ten or more counts. The chain employs TRBV5-1 and TRBJ2-1, with 8 bases matching TRBD1. Germline V gene lookup returns CDR1 SGHRS and CDR2 YFSETQ. The J segment lost 7 bases and the V segment lost 5 bases, leaving 5 bases of the junction unmatched. The CDR3 extends over 13 amino acids. Written as DNA, the CDR3 is TGCGCCAGCAGACCAGACAGGGGAAATGAGCAGTTCTTC. Amino acids: CASRPDRGNEQFF.

The rearrangement uses TRBV27 and TRBJ1-4, with D uncertain. Germline-derived CDR1 and CDR2 are MNHEY and SMNVEV (reference sequence). V was trimmed by 6 bases and J by 0 bases, leaving 14 bases between them. The CDR3 has 16 residues. In DNA form, the CDR3 reads TGTGCCAGCAGCCTAAACGGCTTTTCAACTAATGAAAAACTGTTTTTT. Translation gives CASSLNGFSTNEKLFF.

The sample holds many counts of this clonotype. V gene TRBV20-1 combines with J gene TRBJ2-2; TRBD1 aligns across 7 bases. Germline V gene lookup returns CDR1 DFQATT and CDR2 SNEGSKA (reference sequence). The CDR3 is made up of 14 amino acids. V lost 6 bases to trimming and J lost 5 bases; unmatched junction nucleotides: 9. CDR3 nucleotide sequence: TGCAGTGCCAAGGGGGCCCTCAGTACCGGGGAGCTGTTTTTT. Translation: CSAKGALSTGELFF.

This clonotype has at least ten counts. The rearrangement uses TRBV2 and TRBJ2-5; TRBD2 aligns across 7 bases. Germline lookup yields CDR1 SNHLY and CDR2 FYNNEI. With V trimmed by 6 bases and J by 4 bases, 11 bases remained unmatched. This CDR3 has 15 amino acids. The CDR3 nucleotides read TGTGCCAGCAGCCCTCAACGGGAGGTAGGAGAGACCCAGTACTTC. Amino acids: CASSPQREVGETQYF.